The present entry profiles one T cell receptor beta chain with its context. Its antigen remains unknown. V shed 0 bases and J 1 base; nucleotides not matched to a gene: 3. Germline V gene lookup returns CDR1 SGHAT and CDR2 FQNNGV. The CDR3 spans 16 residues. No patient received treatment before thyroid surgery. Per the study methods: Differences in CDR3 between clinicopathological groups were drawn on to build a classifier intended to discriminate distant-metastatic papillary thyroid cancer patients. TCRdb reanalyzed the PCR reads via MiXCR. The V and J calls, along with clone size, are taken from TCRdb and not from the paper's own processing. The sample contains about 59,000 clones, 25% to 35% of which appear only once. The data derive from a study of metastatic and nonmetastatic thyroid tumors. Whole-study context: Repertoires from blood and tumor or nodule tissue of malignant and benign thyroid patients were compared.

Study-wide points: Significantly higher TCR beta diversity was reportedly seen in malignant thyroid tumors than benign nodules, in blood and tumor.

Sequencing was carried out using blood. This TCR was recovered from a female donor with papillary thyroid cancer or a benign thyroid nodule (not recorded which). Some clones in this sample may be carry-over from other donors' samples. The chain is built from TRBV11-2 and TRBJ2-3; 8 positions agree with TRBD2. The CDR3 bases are TGTGCCAGCAGCTTAGAAGCGCGGGGGGGCACAGATACGCAGTATTTT. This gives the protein CASSLEARGGTDTQYF.